Listed here are 25 T cell receptor beta chains from one sample, sequenced in a study of blood T cell repertoires in COVID-19. Measured with immunoSEQ multiplex PCR; TCRdb has only the in-frame clones, and not every one. The repertoire holds over 100,000 clones, with roughly two thirds as singletons. The specimen sequenced was peripheral blood. These TCRs come from a woman in her seventies with acute or convalescent COVID-19.

The rearrangement joins TRBV9 to TRBJ2-7; 10 nucleotides agree with TRBD2. V shed 4 bases and J 4 bases; nucleotides not matched to a gene: 14. Germline V gives CDR1 SGDLS, CDR2 YYNGEE. The CDR3 has 17 amino acids. The CDR3 DNA reads TGTGCCAGCAGCCCGAGGGGAACTAGCGGGATCCTGTACGAGCAGTACTTC. Encoded protein: CASSPRGTSGILYEQYF.

Regarding this clone: The sample holds other DNA sequences that translate to the same CDR3. The CDR3 bases are TGTGCCAGCAGCCGCGGGACTAGCTTTTACGAGCAGTACTTC. This translates into CASSRGTSFYEQYF. The chain has TRBV3-1 (or the pseudogene TRBV3-2) and TRBJ2-7; 9 nucleotides agree with TRBD2. CDR1 and CDR2 from the germline V gene are LGHDT and YNNKEL (reference sequence). CDR3 length: 14 residues. Germline trimming cut 4 bases from V and 4 bases from J; bases unmatched to any gene: 5.

The chain has TRBV6-6 and TRBJ2-7, with D hard to call. Deletions cut 5 bases from V and 2 bases from J, with 7 bases between. Germline assignment: CDR1 MNHNY and CDR2 SVGAGI (reference sequence). There are 12 residues in the CDR3. For the CDR3, the DNA is TGTGCCAGCAGTAGGCTAGCCTACGAGCAGTACTTC. Amino acid sequence: CASSRLAYEQYF.

The chain recombines TRBV5-3 with TRBJ2-1; 16 bases fit TRBD2. TRBV5-3 is marked as an open reading frame, function uncertain. Trimming cost V 4 bases and J 2 bases; bases outside gene matches: 9. CDR3 size: 19 residues. DNA of the CDR3: TGTGCCAGAAGCATTGAAGGGGGGACTAGCGGGAGGGCCTACAATGAGCAGTTCTTC. It translates to CARSIEGGTSGRAYNEQFF.

This clone was seen many times. This chain uses TRBV3-1 (or the pseudogene TRBV3-2) with TRBJ2-1; 7 bases line up with TRBD2. V lost 1 base to trimming and J lost 6 bases; unmatched junction nucleotides: 3. In germline, CDR1 is LGHDT, CDR2 YNNKEL (reference sequence). This CDR3 has 14 amino acids. The DNA for the CDR3 is TGTGCCAGCAGCCAAGGGCCGGGAGGCAATGAGCAGTTCTTC. It yields the protein CASSQGPGGNEQFF.

The chain has TRBV3-1 (or the pseudogene TRBV3-2) and TRBJ2-5; no definite D call. Deletions cut 3 bases from V and 5 bases from J, with 13 bases between. CDR3 length: 14 residues. From germline, CDR1 is LGHDT and CDR2 YNNKEL (reference sequence). The CDR3 DNA follows: TGTGCCAGCAGCCAGCCGCGGAAGGAGGAGACCCAGTACTTC. It specifies CASSQPRKEETQYF.

The rearrangement links TRBV11-2 to TRBJ1-3; no clear D. This CDR3 has 15 residues. Trimming took 1 base from V and 0 from J, leaving 7 bases between them. CDR1 is SGHAT, CDR2 FQNNGV, per germline. DNA for the CDR3: TGTGCCAGCAGCTTAGTGGGAGTCTCTGGAAACACCATATATTTT. Translating it yields CASSLVGVSGNTIYF.

This clone was picked up a small number of times. The genes are TRBV20-1 and TRBJ2-1; weak D call: TRBD1 (5 bases). Trimming stripped 6 bases from V and 9 bases from J, with 12 bases between. The CDR3 has 11 amino acids. The germline CDR1 and CDR2 sequences are DFQATT and SNEGSKA (reference sequence). The CDR3 loop reads CSALNRGEQFF. CDR3 nucleotides: TGCAGTGCCCTCAATAGGGGTGAGCAGTTCTTC.

This rearrangement joins TRBV28 to TRBJ1-6, with 9 bases fitting TRBD1. CDR3 size: 14 residues. J gave up 7 bases and V 4 bases, and 2 bases lay outside the gene matches. Germline V CDR1 and CDR2: MDHEN, SYDVKM. Here the CDR3 DNA reads TGTGCCAGCAGTTGGACAGGGGCGAATTCACCCCTCCACTTT. Its protein product is CASSWTGANSPLHF.

The chain employs TRBV6-2 or TRBV6-3 and TRBJ2-6; no clear D. CDR3 length equals 15 residues. Trimming took off 2 bases at V and 2 bases at J, with 7 bases between the two ends. Germline-derived CDR1 and CDR2 are MNHEY and SVGEGT. DNA of the CDR3: TGTGCCAGCAGTTACGCCGTAGCTGGGGCCAACGTCCTGACTTTC. Protein product: CASSYAVAGANVLTF.

The chain joins TRBV5-1 to TRBJ2-1, with TRBD2 identical over 9 bases. The length of the CDR3 is 16 residues. The ends lost 4 bases at V and 5 bases at J; junction bases unmatched: 10. From germline, CDR1 is SGHRS and CDR2 YFSETQ. CDR3 coding DNA: TGCGCCAGCAGCCCAGCGGGGGGCAGGGTAAACAATGAGCAGTTCTTC. Protein product: CASSPAGGRVNNEQFF. The whole variable domain, filled in from reference TRBV5-1 and TRBJ2-1, reads KAGVTQTPRYLIKTRGQQVTLSCSPISGHRSVSWYQQTPGQGLQFLFEYFSETQRNKGNFPGRFSGRQFSNSRSEMNVSTLELGDSALYLCASSPAGGRVNNEQFFGPGTRLTVL.

The rearrangement uses TRBV2 and TRBJ2-3; tentatively, D is TRBD1 (5 bases). Between the trimmed V and J ends, which lost 3 bases and 1 base, there was a span of 11 bases. The CDR3 contains 15 residues. Looked up from germline, CDR1 is SNHLY and CDR2 is FYNNEI. CDR3 DNA sequence: TGTGCCAGCAGTGACGCCGGACAAGGCACAGATACGCAGTATTTT. It specifies CASSDAGQGTDTQYF. Complete variable domain (other parts from reference TRBV2 and TRBJ2-3): EPEVTQTPSHQVTQMGQEVILRCVPISNHLYFYWYRQILGQKVEFLVSFYNNEISEKSEIFDDQFSVERPDGSNFTLKIRSTKLEDSAMYFCASSDAGQGTDTQYFGPGTRLTVL.

In its sample, this clone was seen a few times. This chain links TRBV7-9 with TRBJ1-1; possibly TRBD1 for D (5 bases). Germline CDR1 SEHNR, CDR2 FQNEAQ (reference sequence). The V and J ends lost 4 bases and 8 bases respectively, with 20 bases between them. CDR3 length: 15 amino acids. The CDR3, as DNA: TGTGCCAGCAGCTCCACCAGGGACGGGGACTTAGAAGCTTTCTTT. It codes for CASSSTRDGDLEAFF.

This clone was counted once. One junction end disagrees with the germline gene, perhaps due to a read error. Written as DNA, the CDR3 is TGTGCCAGCAACGTAGCCCCACTTGATTCCTACGAGCAGTACTTC. Amino acids: CASNVAPLDSYEQYF. The V and J genes are TRBV9 and TRBJ2-7, with D hard to call. CDR3 length: 15 residues. Per the germline V gene, CDR1 is SGDLS and CDR2 is YYNGEE.

The V gene is TRBV7-9, the J gene TRBJ1-2, with TRBD1 matching over 7 bases. There are 17 residues in the CDR3. Germline CDR1 and CDR2: SEHNR and FQNEAQ (reference sequence). Trimming removed 5 bases from V and 4 bases from J; junction bases left unmatched: 16. As DNA, the CDR3 is TGTGCCAGCAGCATGGGGGCAGGGGGACGGGAAGGCTATGGCTACACCTTC. Encoded protein: CASSMGAGGREGYGYTF.

The chain recombines TRBV6-2 or TRBV6-3 with TRBJ1-5; no reliable D call. Germline loops: CDR1 MNHEY, CDR2 SVGEGT. With 2 bases removed from V and 4 bases from J, the gap between germline ends came to 3 bases. This CDR3 region has 12 residues. The CDR3 is CASSYANQPQHF. The CDR3 DNA follows: TGTGCCAGCAGTTACGCGAATCAGCCCCAGCATTTT.

The rearrangement links TRBV6-5 to TRBJ1-1; D uncertain. Per the germline V gene, CDR1 is MNHEY and CDR2 is SVGAGI. V dropped 4 bases and J dropped 3 bases, with 12 bases sitting between them. The CDR3 runs 14 residues. Here the CDR3 reads CASSLGRPHTEAFF. DNA for the CDR3: TGTGCCAGCAGTTTGGGCAGGCCTCACACTGAAGCTTTCTTT.

This chain's CDR3 is CASSSHSTGGNNSPLHF. CDR3 DNA sequence: TGTGCCAGCAGTTCTCACTCGACAGGGGGGAATAATTCACCCCTCCACTTT. This sequence joins TRBV28 and TRBJ1-6; 9 nucleotides agree with TRBD1. Unmatched junction bases numbered 9, after V lost 4 bases and J lost 5 bases. This CDR3 region has 17 residues. Germline V gene data show CDR1 as MDHEN and CDR2 as SYDVKM.

This clone was recorded only once. J is TRBJ1-5 and V is TRBV10-1; TRBD1 matches 9 bases. With V trimmed by 3 bases and J by 7 bases, 13 bases remained unmatched. The CDR3 is 17 residues long. From germline, CDR1 is WNHNN and CDR2 SYGVQD (reference sequence). CDR3 sequence: CASSDPQDRGGRQPQHF. DNA of the CDR3: TGCGCCAGCAGTGACCCTCAGGACAGGGGAGGAAGGCAGCCCCAGCATTTT.

The CDR3 sequence: CASRSSGQQSNQPQHF. The CDR3 region has the DNA TGTGCCAGTAGGTCGTCGGGACAGCAGAGCAATCAGCCCCAGCATTTT. The chain couples TRBV19 to TRBJ1-5; TRBD1 aligns across 7 bases. Germline values: CDR1 LNHDA, CDR2 SQIVND (reference sequence). This CDR3 is 16 amino acids long. V shed 6 bases, J shed 1 base, and the junction held 9 bases outside the gene matches.

J is TRBJ1-5 and V is TRBV27; D gene ambiguous. The CDR3 spans 13 residues. The V gene lost 6 bases and the J gene lost 5 bases, with 11 bases spanning the gap. The V gene's germline CDR1 is MNHEY and CDR2 SMNVEV (reference sequence). The DNA for the CDR3 is TGTGCCAGCAGGCTACAAACAGATCAGCCCCAGCATTTT. Translated, it gives CASRLQTDQPQHF.

V usage is TRBV11-2 and J usage is TRBJ1-3; no clear D gene. This CDR3 contains 13 residues. Trimming removed 6 bases from V and 3 bases from J, with 9 bases in between. The germline V gene has CDR1 SGHAT and CDR2 FQNNGV. The CDR3, as DNA: TGTGCCAGCAGAGAGGGTCGTGGAAACACCATATATTTT. It is translated as CASREGRGNTIYF.

V is TRBV5-1 and J is TRBJ2-5; no definite D call. The V end lost 0 bases, the J end lost 5 bases, and 11 bases lay between the germline ends. The CDR3 has 14 residues. In germline, CDR1 is SGHRS, CDR2 YFSETQ. The CDR3 coding sequence is TGCGCCAGCAGCTTGGGACTCCCCGGGGAGACCCAGTACTTC. Translation gives CASSLGLPGETQYF.

This clone has more than one count but fewer than ten. The V call is TRBV5-1, the J call TRBJ2-1; 7 bases align to TRBD2. V trimming: 4 bases; J trimming: 5 bases; junction bases outside the gene matches: 9. The germline V gene has CDR1 SGHRS and CDR2 YFSETQ. The CDR3 runs 15 residues. In DNA, the CDR3 is TGCGCCAGCAGCGATGGCGGGAGCAGCAACAATGAGCAGTTCTTC. The encoded protein is CASSDGGSSNNEQFF.

V and J are TRBV9 and TRBJ2-1, with 9 bases lining up with TRBD2. This CDR3 spans 19 amino acids. CDR1 is SGDLS and CDR2 is YYNGEE in the germline V gene. Trimming cost V 4 bases and J 0 bases; bases outside gene matches: 14. The CDR3, as DNA: TGTGCCAGCAGCCCCCGAGGGAGGCTAGCGGGGAGCTCCTACAATGAGCAGTTCTTC. This translates into CASSPRGRLAGSSYNEQFF.